This T cell receptor beta chain is drawn from a study of cytomegalovirus exposure and HLA in healthy donors. Across the study: Among the approximately 400 genotyped donors, around 85% were placed in the Caucasian-associated ancestry cluster. Study results and caveats: A later analysis found TCR association rates differed by HLA locus, highest for DRB1 and lowest for HLA-C.

Primers for the PCR totalled 60 Vbeta and 13 Jbeta. The assay was immunoSEQ multiplex PCR, and TCRdb's table has in-frame clones only and misses some. Among 170,000 or so clones listed, roughly 79% were seen once. Looked up from germline, CDR1 is WSHSY and CDR2 is SAAADI. The V end was cut by 10 bases, the J end by 3 bases, with 12 bases between. The CDR3 is 12 residues long. With respect to this clone: Its antigen remains unknown.

V and J are TRBV10-2 and TRBJ1-1, with D uncertain. Sequencing was performed on PBMCs. The clonotype comes from a woman aged 45-59 years in good health and CMV-seropositive. Written as DNA, the CDR3 is TGCGCCACCGTAGCTTGGGACACTGAAGCTTTCTTT. Translation: CATVAWDTEAFF.